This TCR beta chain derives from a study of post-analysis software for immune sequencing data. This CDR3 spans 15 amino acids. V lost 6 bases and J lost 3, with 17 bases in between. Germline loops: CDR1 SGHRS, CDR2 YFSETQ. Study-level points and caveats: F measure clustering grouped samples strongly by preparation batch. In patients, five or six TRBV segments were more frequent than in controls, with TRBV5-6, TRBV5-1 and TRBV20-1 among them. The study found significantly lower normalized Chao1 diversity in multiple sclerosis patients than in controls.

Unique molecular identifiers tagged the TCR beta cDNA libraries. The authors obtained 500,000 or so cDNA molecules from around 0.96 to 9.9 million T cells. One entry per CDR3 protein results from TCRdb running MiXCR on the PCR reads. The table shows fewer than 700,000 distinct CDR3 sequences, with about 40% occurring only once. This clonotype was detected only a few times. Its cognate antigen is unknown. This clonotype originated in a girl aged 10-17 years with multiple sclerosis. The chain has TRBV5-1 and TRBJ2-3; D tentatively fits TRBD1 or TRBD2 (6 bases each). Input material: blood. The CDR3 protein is CASNLRGRTTDTQYF. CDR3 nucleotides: TGCGCCAGCAACCTAAGGGGGAGGACTACAGATACGCAGTATTTT.